This TCR beta chain was retrieved from a study of cytotoxic CD8 clonotypes in ibrutinib-treated CLL. Overall study: Samples yielded averages of some 240,000 productive templates and roughly 91,000 productive rearrangements. General study findings and limits: Clonality increased at ibrutinib response, then returned toward baseline at progression.

With regard to this clone: Its target is not known.

Germline CDR1 reads SEHNR; CDR2 reads FQNEAQ (reference sequence). J lost 3 bases, V lost 4 bases, and 7 bases had no gene match. The CDR3 totals 15 residues. Investigators sought sequencing depths of between 1 in 200,000 and 1 in 1 million T cells. Only in-frame clones appear in the TCRdb table, and some are missing; sequencing was by immunoSEQ multiplex PCR. The repertoire holds about 160,000 clones, with 81% as singletons. J is TRBJ2-7 and V is TRBV7-9; 9 bases are a match to TRBD1. The receptor was isolated from a human donor with chronic lymphocytic leukemia. The specimen was PBMCs, collected after 12 months of ibrutinib treatment. The CDR3 DNA reads TGTGCCAGCAGCTCTATCCGGGACAGGGTCTACGAGCAGTACTTC. Translating gives CASSSIRDRVYEQYF.